The present entry profiles one T cell receptor (beta chain) with its context. Clones were sequenced by immunoSEQ multiplex PCR, and TCRdb holds only the in-frame ones, with some missing. Of around 19,000 clones listed, 87% are singletons. This sample was included in a study of T cell changes during pregnancy in multiple sclerosis. Germline loops: CDR1 MDHEN, CDR2 SYDVKM. Trimming took 5 bases from V and 6 from J; bases not matched to a gene: 7. The CDR3 runs 14 residues. The sequences come from CD8+ T cells from peripheral blood mononuclear cells, collected in the third trimester of pregnancy. The rearrangement uses TRBV28 and TRBJ1-1; 9 bases are a match to TRBD1. This sequence originates from a female donor in good health, enrolled as a control in a pregnancy study. CDR3 coding DNA: TGTGCCAGCAGTCCCGCGACAGGGGGTGCTGAAGCTTTCTTT. This encodes CASSPATGGAEAFF.